A selection of T cell receptor beta chains follows, all from one sample in a study of early T cells in non-severe SARS-CoV-2 infection. TCRdb used MiXCR to reprocess the 5' RACE reads, holding one entry per CDR3 protein. Of 75,000 to 100,000 distinct CDR3 sequences in the sample, about 15% were seen once. The material sequenced was whole blood. The receptor set was obtained from an adult who was a healthcare worker with PCR-confirmed SARS-CoV-2 infection or an uninfected control (not recorded which). Both conserved end residues are part of each CDR3. D genes are given only for firm matches. Clone size is not always given. Where it is, it says once, few, many or a class for expanded clones.

>TRBV11-2|NA|TRBJ2-3|many
TGTGCCAGCAGCTTGACGGTCGGGGATACGCAGTATTTT
CASSLTVGDTQYF
>TRBV4-1|TRBD1|TRBJ2-1|few
TGCGCCAGCAGTCATAGGACAGGAGACAATGAGCAGTTCTTC
CASSHRTGDNEQFF
>TRBV6-5|TRBD2|TRBJ2-2|few
TGTGCCAGCAGCCGTACTAGCGGGAGTAATACCGGGGAGCTGTTTTTT
CASSRTSGSNTGELFF
>TRBV20-1|TRBD1|TRBJ2-5|many
TGCAGTGCTAGACTCGGGGGACAGGGCAGGTCAGAGACCCAGTACTTC
CSARLGGQGRSETQYF
>TRBV7-9|NA|TRBJ2-6|few
TGTGCCAGCCTAGGGTCCGGGACCTATGTATCTGGGGCCAACGTCCTGACTTTC
CASLGSGTYVSGANVLTF
>TRBV12-3/TRBV12-4|TRBD2|TRBJ2-2|NA
TGTGCCAGCACCCGACGGACTAGCGGGAGGGGGAACACCGGGGAGCTGTTTTTT
CASTRRTSGRGNTGELFF
>TRBV11-2|NA|TRBJ1-2|few
TGTGCCAGCAGCTTAGAGGGTACTTCCGGCTACACCTTC
CASSLEGTSGYTF
>TRBV29-1|TRBD2|TRBJ2-7|few
TGCAGCGTTCTAGCGGGAGGTGTGTACGAGCAGTACTTC
CSVLAGGVYEQYF
>TRBV5-1|NA|TRBJ2-7|many
TGCGCCAGCAGTGGTCGGGGGATCCCCTACGAGCAGTACTTC
CASSGRGIPYEQYF
>TRBV9|NA|TRBJ2-7|NA
TGTGCCAGCAGCGCCCGGGAGCTCGCATACGAGCAGTACTTC
CASSARELAYEQYF
>TRBV20-1|NA|TRBJ2-7|few
TGCAGTGCCCCTCCCGCGGAACTCTACGAGCAGTACTTC
CSAPPAELYEQYF
>TRBV6-6|NA|TRBJ1-4|NA
TGTGCCAGCAAAAAGAGGGAGAGTGAAAAACTGTTTTTT
CASKKRESEKLFF
>TRBV20-1|TRBD2|TRBJ2-7|few
TGCAGTGCTAGTGCTGCTAGCGGGGCCTACGAGCAGTACTTC
CSASAASGAYEQYF
>TRBV7-2|TRBD2|TRBJ2-7|few
TGTGCCAGCAGCCTAGCGGGACCCGGGCGCTCCTACGAGCAGTACTTC
CASSLAGPGRSYEQYF
>TRBV29-1|NA|TRBJ2-7|NA
TGCAGCGTTGGACAGAACTCCTACGAGCAGTACTTC
CSVGQNSYEQYF
>TRBV27|NA|TRBJ2-7|few
TGTGCCAGCAGTCCGGGACTCGGACCCTACGAGCAGTACTTC
CASSPGLGPYEQYF
>TRBV12-3/TRBV12-4|NA|TRBJ2-7|NA
TGTGCCAGCAGTTTAACCTCCCCTTCCGAGCAGTACTTC
CASSLTSPSEQYF
>TRBV5-1|NA|TRBJ2-3|few
TGCGCCAGCAGCTGGGAGGATCGTGAAGATACGCAGTATTTT
CASSWEDREDTQYF
>TRBV29-1|TRBD1|TRBJ2-1|NA
TGCAGCGTTGACAGGGGGCGCGAGCAGTTCTTC
CSVDRGREQFF
>TRBV4-3|NA|TRBJ2-7|many
TGCGCCAGCAGCCAAGCTCGGGCCAAGACCTACGAGCAGTACTTC
CASSQARAKTYEQYF
>TRBV20-1|TRBD2|TRBJ2-1|NA
TGCAGTGCTAGAAAACTAGCGGGATCCCACAATGAGCAGTTCTTC
CSARKLAGSHNEQFF
>TRBV9|NA|TRBJ2-1|NA
TGTGCCAGCAGCCAACCAAGGGGCCACAATGAGCAGTTCTTC
CASSQPRGHNEQFF
>TRBV29-1|NA|TRBJ1-6|NA
TGCAGCGTTGCTGCCAGAAGAAATTCACCCCTCCACTTT
CSVAARRNSPLHF
>TRBV28|TRBD1|TRBJ2-2|many
TGTGCCAGCAGCCGTGGGACAGGGGAGATCACCGGGGAGCTGTTTTTT
CASSRGTGEITGELFF
>TRBV10-1|TRBD2|TRBJ2-3|NA
TGCGCCCTTCGGGGAGGGATAGGCACAGATACGCAGTATTTT
CALRGGIGTDTQYF
>TRBV4-1|NA|TRBJ2-3|many
TGCGCCAGCAGCCAAGATCCCCGGGAGGATACGCAGTATTTT
CASSQDPREDTQYF
>TRBV20-1|TRBD1|TRBJ1-1|many
TGCAGTGCTAGGAAAACAGGGGTACTTGACACTGAAGCTTTCTTT
CSARKTGVLDTEAFF
>TRBV7-9|NA|TRBJ1-1|NA
TGTGCCAGCAGCACGGGGGGAAATGAAGCTTTCTTT
CASSTGGNEAFF
>TRBV6-1|NA|TRBJ1-2|NA
TGTGCCAGCAGTGTAGCCAAAGAGGGACCTTATGGCTACACCTTC
CASSVAKEGPYGYTF
>TRBV29-1|NA|TRBJ2-5|NA
TGCAGCGCCAAAACCCAGGCTCGGGAGACCCAGTACTTC
CSAKTQARETQYF
>TRBV6-2/TRBV6-3|NA|TRBJ2-7|few
TGTGCCAGCAGTCCGACAGAAGCCCGGCTCCAGCAGTACTTC
CASSPTEARLQQYF
>TRBV2|TRBD1|TRBJ1-1|many
TGTGCCAGCGGGGAACAGGGGGCGAAAACTGAAGCTTTCTTT
CASGEQGAKTEAFF
>TRBV20-1|TRBD2|TRBJ2-1|NA
TGCAGTGCTACGGGACTAGCGGGAAAGGATGAGCAGTTCTTC
CSATGLAGKDEQFF
>TRBV7-2|TRBD2|TRBJ2-7|NA
TGTGCCAGCATCTTAGGGAGGGCGAGCGGGGAGCAGTACTTC
CASILGRASGEQYF
>TRBV7-9|TRBD1|TRBJ1-2|few
TGTGCCAGCAGCCTTGGACAGGGGGCTTATGTAGGTGGCTACACCTTC
CASSLGQGAYVGGYTF
>TRBV7-2|NA|TRBJ2-7|NA
TGTGCCAGCAGCTTATGGGTTGGTCCCTACGAGCAGTACTTC
CASSLWVGPYEQYF
>TRBV12-3/TRBV12-4|TRBD1|TRBJ1-2|few
TGTGCCAGCAGTTTCGACAGGGGGTATGGCTACACCTTC
CASSFDRGYGYTF
>TRBV5-1|TRBD2|TRBJ2-5|few
TGCGCCAGCAGCTTGGTAATTCTACCCGGACTAGGGCAAGAGACCCAGTACTTC
CASSLVILPGLGQETQYF
>TRBV27|TRBD2|TRBJ2-1|many
TGTGCCAGCAGTTTAAGGTTGATAGCGGGAGGGCCCAGGTCCTACAATGAGCAGTTCTTC
CASSLRLIAGGPRSYNEQFF
>TRBV15|NA|TRBJ1-3|NA
TGTGCCACCAGCGAGACTCCCGATCAGACCCCTGGAAACACCATATATTTT
CATSETPDQTPGNTIYF
>TRBV11-2|NA|TRBJ2-1|many
TGTGCCAGCAACCCGATACCGAGACTAGAGGCCTATGAGCAGTTCTTC
CASNPIPRLEAYEQFF
>TRBV5-4|TRBD1|TRBJ1-4|many
TGTGCCAGCAGCCCGACAACAGGGGCGACTAATGAAAAACTGTTTTTT
CASSPTTGATNEKLFF
>TRBV4-1|NA|TRBJ1-6|few
TGCGCCAGCAGCCAAGCTGATCGTTCACCCCTCCACTTT
CASSQADRSPLHF
>TRBV7-9|NA|TRBJ2-4|NA
TGTGCCAGCAGCTTAGTCGGATATGGGATTCAGTACTTC
CASSLVGYGIQYF
>TRBV7-2|NA|TRBJ2-6|many
TGTGCCAGCAGCCCATCTGGGGCCAACGTCCTGACTTTC
CASSPSGANVLTF
>TRBV28|TRBD2|TRBJ2-7|few
TGTGCCTCCCTAGGGGGGACTAGCGGGAGTTACGAGCAGTACTTC
CASLGGTSGSYEQYF
>TRBV20-1|TRBD1|TRBJ1-5|NA
TGCAGTGCTCGAAGAAGAAATACAGGGGGCAATCAGCCCCAGCATTTT
CSARRRNTGGNQPQHF
>TRBV12-3/TRBV12-4|TRBD1|TRBJ2-7|few
TGTGCCAGCAGCCAAAGCGTCGACAGGGGGTTTTCCTACGAGCAGTACTTC
CASSQSVDRGFSYEQYF
>TRBV2|NA|TRBJ2-1|NA
TGTGCCAGCAGTGAAGCGTCTAGTGAGCAGTTCTTC
CASSEASSEQFF
>TRBV7-8|TRBD1|TRBJ1-1|few
TGTGCCAGCAGCTTGGGACAGGCCTCCACTGAAGCTTTCTTT
CASSLGQASTEAFF
>TRBV5-5|TRBD2|TRBJ2-4|NA
TGTGCCAGCAGTCCCCTGCGGGGGGAAAACATTCAGTACTTC
CASSPLRGENIQYF
>TRBV12-3/TRBV12-4|NA|TRBJ2-1|few
TGTGCCAGCAGTTTCGCGGGCACCTCCTACAATGAGCAGTTCTTC
CASSFAGTSYNEQFF
>TRBV10-1|NA|TRBJ1-2|many
TGCGCCAGCAGTGAAGCCCGGATAGGTAGCTACACCTTC
CASSEARIGSYTF
>TRBV7-2|NA|TRBJ1-1|many
TGTGCCAGCAGCAAGACCCTTCACACGAACACTGAAGCTTTCTTT
CASSKTLHTNTEAFF
>TRBV15|NA|TRBJ2-7|NA
TGTGCCACCAGCAGAGATGGGTACGAGCAGTACTTC
CATSRDGYEQYF
>TRBV6-2/TRBV6-3|NA|TRBJ2-7|few
TGTGCCAGCAGCACGAGCGGAGGGGGCCGCGAGCAGTACTTC
CASSTSGGGREQYF
>TRBV20-1|TRBD2|TRBJ2-2|NA
TGCAGTGCAACCGGACTAGTGGTAAACACCGGGGAGCTGTTTTTT
CSATGLVVNTGELFF
>TRBV9|TRBD1|TRBJ2-7|NA
TGTGCCAGCAGCGGAAGACAGGGATACGAGCAGTACTTC
CASSGRQGYEQYF
>TRBV7-3|NA|TRBJ1-6|NA
TGTGCCAGCAGCTTACAGGGCCCTGGGGCACCCCTCCACTTT
CASSLQGPGAPLHF